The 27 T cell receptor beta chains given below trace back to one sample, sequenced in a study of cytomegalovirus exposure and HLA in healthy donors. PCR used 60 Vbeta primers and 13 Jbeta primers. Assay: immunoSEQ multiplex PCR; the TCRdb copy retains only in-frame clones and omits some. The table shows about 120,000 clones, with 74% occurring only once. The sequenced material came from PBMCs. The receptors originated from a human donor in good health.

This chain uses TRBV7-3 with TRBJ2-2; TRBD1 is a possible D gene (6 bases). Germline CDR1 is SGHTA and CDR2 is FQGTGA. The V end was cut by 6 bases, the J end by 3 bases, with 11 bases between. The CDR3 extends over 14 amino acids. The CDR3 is CASSWQGYTGELFF. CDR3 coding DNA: TGTGCCAGCAGTTGGCAGGGGTACACCGGGGAGCTGTTTTTT. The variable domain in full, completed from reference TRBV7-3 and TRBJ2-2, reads GAGVSQTPSNKVTEKGKYVELRCDPISGHTALYWYRQSLGQGPEFLIYFQGTGAADDSGLPNDRFFAVRPEGSVSTLKIQRTERGDSAVYLCASSWQGYTGELFFGEGSRLTVL.

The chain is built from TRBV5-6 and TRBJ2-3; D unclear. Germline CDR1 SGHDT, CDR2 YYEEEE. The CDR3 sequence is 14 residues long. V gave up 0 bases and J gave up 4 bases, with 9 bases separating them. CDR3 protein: CASSLVGSPDTQYF. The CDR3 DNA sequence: TGTGCCAGCAGCTTGGTCGGGTCCCCAGATACGCAGTATTTT.

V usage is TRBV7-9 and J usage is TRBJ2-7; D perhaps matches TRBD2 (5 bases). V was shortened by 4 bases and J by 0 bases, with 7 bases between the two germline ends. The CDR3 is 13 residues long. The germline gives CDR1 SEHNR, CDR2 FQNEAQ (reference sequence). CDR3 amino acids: CASSSGDSYEQYF. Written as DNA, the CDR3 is TGTGCCAGCAGCTCCGGGGACTCCTACGAGCAGTACTTC.

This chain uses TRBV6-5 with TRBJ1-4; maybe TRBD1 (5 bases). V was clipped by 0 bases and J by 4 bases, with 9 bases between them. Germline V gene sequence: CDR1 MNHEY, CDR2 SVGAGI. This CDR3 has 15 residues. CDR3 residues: CASSYSTARNEKLFF. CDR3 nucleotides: TGTGCCAGCAGTTACTCGACAGCTCGTAATGAAAAACTGTTTTTT.

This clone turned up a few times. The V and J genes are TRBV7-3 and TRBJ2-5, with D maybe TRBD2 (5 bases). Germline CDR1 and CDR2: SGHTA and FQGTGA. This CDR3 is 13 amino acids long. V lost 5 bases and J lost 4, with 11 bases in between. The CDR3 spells CASSDGLAETQYF. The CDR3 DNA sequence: TGTGCCAGCAGCGATGGACTCGCAGAGACCCAGTACTTC.

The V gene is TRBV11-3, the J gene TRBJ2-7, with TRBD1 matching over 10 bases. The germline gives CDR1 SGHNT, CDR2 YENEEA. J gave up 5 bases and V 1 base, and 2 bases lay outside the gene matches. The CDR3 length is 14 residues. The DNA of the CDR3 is TGTGCCAGCAGCTTAGGACAGGGGGCCGACGAGCAGTACTTC. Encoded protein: CASSLGQGADEQYF.

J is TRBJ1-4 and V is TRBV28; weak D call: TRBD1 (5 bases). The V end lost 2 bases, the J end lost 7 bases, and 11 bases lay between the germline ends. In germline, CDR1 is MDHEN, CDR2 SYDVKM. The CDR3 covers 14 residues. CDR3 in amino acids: CASSLEQGSEKLFF. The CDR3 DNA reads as TGTGCCAGCAGTTTAGAGCAGGGAAGTGAAAAACTGTTTTTT.

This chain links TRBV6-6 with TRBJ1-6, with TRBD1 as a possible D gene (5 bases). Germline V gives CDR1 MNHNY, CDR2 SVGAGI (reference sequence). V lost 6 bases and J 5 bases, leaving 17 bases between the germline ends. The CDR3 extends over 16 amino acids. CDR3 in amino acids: CASSLPGSTDNSPLHF. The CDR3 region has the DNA TGTGCCAGCAGCCTCCCAGGGTCAACCGATAATTCACCCCTCCACTTT.

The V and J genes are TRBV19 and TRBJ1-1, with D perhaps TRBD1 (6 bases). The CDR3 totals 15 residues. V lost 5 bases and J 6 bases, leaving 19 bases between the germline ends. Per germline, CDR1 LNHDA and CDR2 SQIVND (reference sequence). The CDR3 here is CASSAQQGLTAEAFF. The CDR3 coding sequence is TGTGCCAGTAGTGCCCAACAGGGTCTGACGGCTGAAGCTTTCTTT.

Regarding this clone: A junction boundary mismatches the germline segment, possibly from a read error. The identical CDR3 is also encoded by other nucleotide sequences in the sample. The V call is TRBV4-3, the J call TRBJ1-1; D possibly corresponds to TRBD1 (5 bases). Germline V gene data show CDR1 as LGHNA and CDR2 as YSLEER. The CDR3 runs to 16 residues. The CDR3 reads CASSQGLRGRNTEAFF. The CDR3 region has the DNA TGCGCCAGCAGCCAAGGGTTGCGGGGACGGAACACTGAGGCTTTCTTT.

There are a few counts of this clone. Here the CDR3 reads CANSNQPQHF. The CDR3 coding sequence is TGTGCCAATTCTAATCAGCCCCAGCATTTT. The chain combines TRBV19 with TRBJ1-5; D not resolved. This CDR3 region has 10 residues. Trimming took off 10 bases at V and 4 bases at J, with 5 bases between the two ends. Germline V lookup: CDR1 LNHDA, CDR2 SQIVND (reference sequence).

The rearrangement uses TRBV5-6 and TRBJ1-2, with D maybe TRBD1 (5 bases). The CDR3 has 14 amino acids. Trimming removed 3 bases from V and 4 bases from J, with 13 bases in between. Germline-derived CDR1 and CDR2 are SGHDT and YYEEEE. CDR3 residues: CASSYTGPLYGYTF. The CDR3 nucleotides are TGTGCCAGCAGCTATACAGGACCGCTCTATGGCTACACCTTC.

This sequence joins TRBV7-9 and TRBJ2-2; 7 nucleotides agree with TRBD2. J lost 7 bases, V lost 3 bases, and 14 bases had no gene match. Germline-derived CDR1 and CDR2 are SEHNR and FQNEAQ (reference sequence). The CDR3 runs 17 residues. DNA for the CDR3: TGTGCCAGCAGCTTTTATCAAGCGGGATTCGTTGGCGGGGAGCTGTTTTTT. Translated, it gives CASSFYQAGFVGGELFF.

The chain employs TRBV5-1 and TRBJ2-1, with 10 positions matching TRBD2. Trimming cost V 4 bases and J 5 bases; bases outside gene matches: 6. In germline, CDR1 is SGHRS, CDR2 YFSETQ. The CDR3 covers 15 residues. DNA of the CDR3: TGCGCCAGCAGCCCAAGCGGGAGGGGAGACAATGAGCAGTTCTTC. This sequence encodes CASSPSGRGDNEQFF.

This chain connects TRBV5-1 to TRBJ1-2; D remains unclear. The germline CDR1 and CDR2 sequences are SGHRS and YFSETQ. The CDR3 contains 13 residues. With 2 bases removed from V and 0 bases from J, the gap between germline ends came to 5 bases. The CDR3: CASSLQPNYGYTF. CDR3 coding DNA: TGCGCCAGCAGCTTACAACCTAACTATGGCTACACCTTC. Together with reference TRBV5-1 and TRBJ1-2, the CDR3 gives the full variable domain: KAGVTQTPRYLIKTRGQQVTLSCSPISGHRSVSWYQQTPGQGLQFLFEYFSETQRNKGNFPGRFSGRQFSNSRSEMNVSTLELGDSALYLCASSLQPNYGYTFGSGTRLTVV.

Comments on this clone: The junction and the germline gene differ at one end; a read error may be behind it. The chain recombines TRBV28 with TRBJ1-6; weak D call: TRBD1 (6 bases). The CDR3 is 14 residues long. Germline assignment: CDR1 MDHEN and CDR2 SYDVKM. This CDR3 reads CASSSTLGHTLSPF. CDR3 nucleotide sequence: TGTGCCAGCAGTTCAACCTTGGGACACACCCTCAGCCCCTTT.

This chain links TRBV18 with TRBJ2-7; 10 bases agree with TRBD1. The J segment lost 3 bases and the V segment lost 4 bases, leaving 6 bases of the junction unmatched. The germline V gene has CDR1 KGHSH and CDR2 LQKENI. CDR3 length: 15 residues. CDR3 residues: CASSQGQGPFYEQYF. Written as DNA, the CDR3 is TGTGCCAGCTCACAGGGACAGGGGCCTTTCTACGAGCAGTACTTC.

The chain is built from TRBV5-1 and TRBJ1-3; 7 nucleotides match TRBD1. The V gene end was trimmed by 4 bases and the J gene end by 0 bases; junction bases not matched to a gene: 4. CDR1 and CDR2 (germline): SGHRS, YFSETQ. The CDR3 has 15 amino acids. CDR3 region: CASSAAGGSGNTIYF. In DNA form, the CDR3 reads TGCGCCAGCAGCGCCGCAGGGGGCTCTGGAAACACCATATATTTT. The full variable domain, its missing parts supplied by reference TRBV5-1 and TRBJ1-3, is KAGVTQTPRYLIKTRGQQVTLSCSPISGHRSVSWYQQTPGQGLQFLFEYFSETQRNKGNFPGRFSGRQFSNSRSEMNVSTLELGDSALYLCASSAAGGSGNTIYFGEGSWLTVV.

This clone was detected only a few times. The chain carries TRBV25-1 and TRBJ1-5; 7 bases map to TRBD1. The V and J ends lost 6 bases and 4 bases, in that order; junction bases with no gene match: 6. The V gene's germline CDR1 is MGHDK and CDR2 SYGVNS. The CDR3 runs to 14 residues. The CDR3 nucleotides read TGTGCCAGCAGAGAACAGGGGCAAAATCAGCCCCAGCATTTT. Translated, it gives CASREQGQNQPQHF. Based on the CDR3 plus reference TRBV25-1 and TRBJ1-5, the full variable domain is EADIYQTPRYLVIGTGKKITLECSQTMGHDKMYWYQQDPGMELHLIHYSYGVNSTEKGDLSSESTVSRIRTEHFPLTLESARPSHTSQYLCASREQGQNQPQHFGDGTRLSIL.

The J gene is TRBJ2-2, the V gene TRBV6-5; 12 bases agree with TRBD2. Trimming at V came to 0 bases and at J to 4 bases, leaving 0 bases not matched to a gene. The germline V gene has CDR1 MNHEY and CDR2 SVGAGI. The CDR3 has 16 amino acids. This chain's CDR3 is CASSYSTSGSTGELFF. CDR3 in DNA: TGTGCCAGCAGTTACTCGACTAGCGGGAGCACCGGGGAGCTGTTTTTT.

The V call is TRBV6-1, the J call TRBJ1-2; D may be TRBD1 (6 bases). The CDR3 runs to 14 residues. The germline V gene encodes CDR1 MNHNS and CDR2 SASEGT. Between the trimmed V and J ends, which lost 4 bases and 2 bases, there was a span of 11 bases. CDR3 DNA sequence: TGTGCCAGCAGTGGACTCGGACAGAACTATGGCTACACCTTC. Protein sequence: CASSGLGQNYGYTF.

The CDR3 is CAGRTAVYNEQFF. CDR3 DNA sequence: TGTGCCGGAAGGACTGCAGTCTACAATGAGCAGTTCTTC. This chain uses TRBV7-9 with TRBJ2-1; tentative D call: TRBD2 (5 bases). Germline CDR1 and CDR2: SEHNR and FQNEAQ (reference sequence). V shed 11 bases and J shed 3 bases, with 14 bases lying between them. There are 13 residues in the CDR3.

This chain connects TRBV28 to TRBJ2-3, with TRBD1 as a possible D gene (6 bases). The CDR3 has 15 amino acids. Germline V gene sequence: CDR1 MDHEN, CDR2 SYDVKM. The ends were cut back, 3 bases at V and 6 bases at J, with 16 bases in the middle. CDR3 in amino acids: CASSFVTGIVDTQYF. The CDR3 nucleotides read TGTGCCAGCAGTTTTGTGACAGGAATTGTGGATACGCAGTATTTT.

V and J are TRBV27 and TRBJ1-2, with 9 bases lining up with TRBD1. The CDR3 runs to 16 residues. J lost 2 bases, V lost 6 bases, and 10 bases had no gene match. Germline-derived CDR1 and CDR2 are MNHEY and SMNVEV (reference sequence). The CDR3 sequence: CASRKTGGQLNYGYTF. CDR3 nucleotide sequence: TGTGCCAGCAGGAAGACAGGGGGACAGCTAAACTATGGCTACACCTTC.

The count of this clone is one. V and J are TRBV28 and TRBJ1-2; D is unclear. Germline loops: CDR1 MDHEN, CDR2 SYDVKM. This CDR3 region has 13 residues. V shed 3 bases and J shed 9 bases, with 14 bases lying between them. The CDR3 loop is CASSFPTAGSYTF. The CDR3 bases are TGTGCCAGCAGTTTCCCGACGGCGGGGAGCTACACCTTC.

In nucleotides, the CDR3 is TGTGCCAGCAGCTTTGGGGCGGGGAACACAGATACGCAGTATTTT. As protein: CASSFGAGNTDTQYF. V is TRBV9 and J is TRBJ2-3, with D possibly being TRBD2 (6 bases). The V gene lost 4 bases and the J gene lost 2 bases, with 14 bases spanning the gap. This CDR3 region has 15 residues. Germline V gene sequence: CDR1 SGDLS, CDR2 YYNGEE.

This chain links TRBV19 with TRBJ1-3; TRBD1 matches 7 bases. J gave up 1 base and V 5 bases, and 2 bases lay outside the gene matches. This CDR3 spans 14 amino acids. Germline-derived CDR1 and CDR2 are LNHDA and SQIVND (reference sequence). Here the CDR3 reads CASSWDRSGNTIYF. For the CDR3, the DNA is TGTGCCAGTAGTTGGGACAGATCTGGAAACACCATATATTTT.